What follows are 20 T cell receptor beta chains derived from one specimen sequenced in a study of CD8+ T cells in alopecia areata (dated by TCRdb to the late 2010s). Libraries came from the immunoSEQ multiplex PCR assay. For TCR sequencing, RNA was extracted from every sample and reverse transcribed into cDNA to serve as template. What TCRdb holds here is the immuneACCESS table cut down to in-frame rearrangements. Part of the clones is not present; checked against another copy, under half of the missing clones reflect an unresolved V gene, and the others are unexplained. This sample comprises about 120,000 clones, approximately 57% of them detected only once. The biggest ten clones account for around 5.7% of the sample. The time point label here, explained by the study, means: about 4 weeks on oral tofacitinib. Explained via the paper, the treatment or condition label denotes: oral pan-JAK inhibitor, 5-10 mg twice daily.

This specimen consisted of CD4+ T cells sorted from blood, obtained at week 4, from a patient treated with tofacitinib. These TCRs come from a human donor with alopecia areata.

The chain recombines TRBV5-1 with TRBJ2-6, with unresolved D. The length of the CDR3 is 15 residues. Trimming shortened V by 0 bases and J by 0 bases, and 4 bases separated the two germline ends. Looked up from germline, CDR1 is SGHRS and CDR2 is YFSETQ. This CDR3 is CASSLVPSGANVLTF. As DNA, the CDR3 is TGCGCCAGCAGCTTGGTTCCCTCTGGGGCCAACGTCCTGACTTTC.

This clone was seen only a few times. V is TRBV29-1 and J is TRBJ2-7; D could derive from TRBD1 or TRBD2 (7 bases each). Germline CDR1 and CDR2: SQVTM and ANQGSEA. The V and J ends lost 1 base and 1 base respectively, with 14 bases between them. This CDR3 is 15 amino acids long. The DNA for the CDR3 is TGCAGCGTTGAAGTCCCAGGGGGGGTATCCTACGAGCAGTACTTC. Protein: CSVEVPGGVSYEQYF.

This rearrangement joins TRBV2 to TRBJ2-3; the match to TRBD1 covers 8 bases. The CDR3 totals 14 residues. Germline CDR1 reads SNHLY; CDR2 reads FYNNEI. Germline trimming cut 7 bases from V and 2 bases from J; bases unmatched to any gene: 5. The DNA of the CDR3 is TGTGCCAGCAAGCTACAGGGGGTCACAGATACGCAGTATTTT. Translation gives CASKLQGVTDTQYF. The whole variable domain, filled in from reference TRBV2 and TRBJ2-3, reads EPEVTQTPSHQVTQMGQEVILRCVPISNHLYFYWYRQILGQKVEFLVSFYNNEISEKSEIFDDQFSVERPDGSNFTLKIRSTKLEDSAMYFCASKLQGVTDTQYFGPGTRLTVL.

The chain combines TRBV4-3 with TRBJ1-6, with TRBD1 as a possible D gene (5 bases). CDR3 length equals 16 residues. CDR1 and CDR2 from the germline V gene are LGHNA and YSLEER. V was pared by 1 base and J by 5 bases, with 12 bases between. For the CDR3, the DNA is TGCGCCAGCAGCCAAGGTCCAGGAGGGGATAATTCACCCCTCCACTTT. Protein: CASSQGPGGDNSPLHF.

This clone was recorded a few times. The genes are TRBV30 and TRBJ2-7; D not certain. Trimming took 2 bases from V and 3 from J, leaving 5 bases between them. CDR1 GTSNPN and CDR2 SVGIG come from the germline V gene (reference sequence). The CDR3 covers 11 residues. The CDR3 loop is CAWSSLYEQYF. The CDR3 DNA is TGTGCCTGGAGTTCCCTCTACGAGCAGTACTTC.

V usage is TRBV7-2 and J usage is TRBJ2-2, with a tentative D call TRBD1 (6 bases). The CDR3 sequence is 15 residues long. CDR1 is SGHTA and CDR2 is FQGNSA in the germline V gene. With 8 bases removed from V and 6 bases from J, the gap between germline ends came to 19 bases. This CDR3 reads CASRTGTWGPGELFF. The CDR3 region has the DNA TGTGCCAGCCGCACCGGGACCTGGGGGCCCGGGGAGCTGTTTTTT.

This clone has a single count. The genes are TRBV7-2 and TRBJ2-3, with D maybe TRBD2 (6 bases). The CDR3 extends over 15 amino acids. V shed 1 base and J shed 5 bases, with 13 bases lying between them. The germline CDR1 and CDR2 sequences are SGHTA and FQGNSA. CDR3: CASSLDGGGLDTQYF. In DNA, the CDR3 is TGTGCCAGCAGCTTAGACGGGGGAGGTCTAGATACGCAGTATTTT.

The chain recombines TRBV14 with TRBJ2-1; 11 bases fit TRBD2. The CDR3 contains 17 residues. Germline-derived CDR1 and CDR2 are SGHDN and FVKESK. The junction had 6 bases not matched to a gene; V was cut back by 4 bases and J by 1 base. The CDR3 loop reads CASSPGLAGISYNEQFF. The CDR3 region has the DNA TGTGCCAGCAGCCCAGGACTAGCGGGCATATCCTACAATGAGCAGTTCTTC.

V gene TRBV30 combines with J gene TRBJ2-1; 8 bases align to TRBD1. The CDR3 is made up of 13 amino acids. V lost 2 bases and J lost 8; bases outside the gene matches: 5. Germline V gene lookup returns CDR1 GTSNPN and CDR2 SVGIG (reference sequence). The CDR3 DNA reads as TGTGCCTGGAGTCGCGACAGGGGTCATGAGCAGTTCTTC. Translated: CAWSRDRGHEQFF.

The chain is built from TRBV28 and TRBJ2-7; D remains unclear. Deletions cut 3 bases from V and 6 bases from J, with 6 bases between. The CDR3 runs to 11 residues. Germline V gene lookup returns CDR1 MDHEN and CDR2 SYDVKM. CDR3 amino acids: CASSFRAEQYF. CDR3 bases: TGTGCCAGCAGTTTTAGAGCCGAGCAGTACTTC.

V gene TRBV27 combines with J gene TRBJ2-2; 9 bases line up with TRBD1. This CDR3 is 14 amino acids long. With 7 bases clipped from V and 4 bases from J, the junction kept 4 bases outside the gene matches. Germline V gives CDR1 MNHEY, CDR2 SMNVEV (reference sequence). The CDR3 sequence is CASTRDRATGELFF. The CDR3 coding sequence is TGTGCCAGCACCAGGGACAGGGCCACCGGGGAGCTGTTTTTT.

J is TRBJ2-1 and V is TRBV5-1; the D gene could be TRBD1 or TRBD2 (6 bases each). The CDR3 has 15 residues. CDR1 and CDR2 (germline): SGHRS, YFSETQ. The V end was cut by 0 bases, the J end by 3 bases, with 10 bases between. The DNA of the CDR3 is TGCGCCAGCAGCTTGGGCGGGACACACTACAATGAGCAGTTCTTC. Its translation is CASSLGGTHYNEQFF. Full variable domain (remainder filled in from reference TRBV5-1 and TRBJ2-1): KAGVTQTPRYLIKTRGQQVTLSCSPISGHRSVSWYQQTPGQGLQFLFEYFSETQRNKGNFPGRFSGRQFSNSRSEMNVSTLELGDSALYLCASSLGGTHYNEQFFGPGTRLTVL.

The count of this clone is one. The gene calls are TRBV28 and TRBJ2-5, with D perhaps matching TRBD1 or TRBD2 (5 bases each). V was clipped by 4 bases and J by 4 bases, with 13 bases between them. Germline lookup yields CDR1 MDHEN and CDR2 SYDVKM. The length of the CDR3 is 14 residues. The CDR3 loop is CASSYPGARETQYF. The CDR3 DNA reads as TGTGCCAGCAGTTATCCCGGGGCTCGAGAGACCCAGTACTTC.

V usage is TRBV9 and J usage is TRBJ1-2; the match to TRBD1 covers 8 bases. There are 14 residues in the CDR3. V lost 3 bases to trimming and J lost 4 bases; unmatched junction nucleotides: 5. Germline lookup yields CDR1 SGDLS and CDR2 YYNGEE. CDR3: CASSGYRGTYGYTF. CDR3 DNA sequence: TGTGCCAGCAGCGGCTACAGGGGGACCTATGGCTACACCTTC.

V usage is TRBV4-3 and J usage is TRBJ1-2; D gene ambiguous. Per germline, CDR1 LGHNA and CDR2 YSLEER. The CDR3 consists of 12 residues. V was clipped by 0 bases and J by 8 bases, with 7 bases between them. CDR3 DNA: TGCGCCAGCAGCCAAGATATAGGAGGCTACACCTTC. Protein sequence: CASSQDIGGYTF.

This clone was counted between two and nine times. This chain uses TRBV2 with TRBJ2-5, with D hard to call. V was clipped by 1 base and J by 2 bases, with 8 bases between them. The germline CDR1 and CDR2 sequences are SNHLY and FYNNEI. The CDR3 contains 14 residues. In nucleotides, the CDR3 is TGTGCCAGCAGTGAAGGAGCAGTACAAGAGACCCAGTACTTC. It encodes CASSEGAVQETQYF.

V is TRBV5-1 and J is TRBJ1-4; D is ambiguous. The CDR3 is made up of 14 amino acids. V was clipped by 1 base and J by 7 bases, with 11 bases between them. Germline values: CDR1 SGHRS, CDR2 YFSETQ. The CDR3 region has the DNA TGCGCCAGCAGCTTGAGGGTGGCAAGTGAAAAACTGTTTTTT. The encoded protein is CASSLRVASEKLFF.

This sequence joins TRBV15 and TRBJ2-5; 11 nucleotides match TRBD2. Looked up from germline, CDR1 is LNHNV and CDR2 is YYDKDF (reference sequence). Germline trimming cut 1 base from V and 3 bases from J; bases unmatched to any gene: 4. This CDR3 is 16 amino acids long. The CDR3 DNA reads TGTGCCACCAGCAGAGGACCGGGACTAGCGGAAGAGACCCAGTACTTC. Translation: CATSRGPGLAEETQYF.

V usage is TRBV29-1 and J usage is TRBJ1-1; maybe TRBD1 (5 bases). Germline V CDR1 and CDR2: SQVTM, ANQGSEA. V was shortened by 6 bases and J by 4 bases, with 9 bases between the two germline ends. The CDR3 covers 11 residues. Written as DNA, the CDR3 is TGCAGCGTCGTGGGGGTCACTGAAGCTTTCTTT. It is translated as CSVVGVTEAFF.

The rearrangement uses TRBV5-4 and TRBJ2-1; TRBD2 matches at 11 bases. V trimming: 1 base; J trimming: 7 bases; junction bases outside the gene matches: 4. CDR1 is SGHNT and CDR2 is YYREEE in the germline V gene (reference sequence). The CDR3 is 15 amino acids. The CDR3 region is CASSLTSGGGNEQFF. The CDR3 DNA sequence: TGTGCCAGCAGCTTGACTAGCGGGGGAGGAAATGAGCAGTTCTTC.